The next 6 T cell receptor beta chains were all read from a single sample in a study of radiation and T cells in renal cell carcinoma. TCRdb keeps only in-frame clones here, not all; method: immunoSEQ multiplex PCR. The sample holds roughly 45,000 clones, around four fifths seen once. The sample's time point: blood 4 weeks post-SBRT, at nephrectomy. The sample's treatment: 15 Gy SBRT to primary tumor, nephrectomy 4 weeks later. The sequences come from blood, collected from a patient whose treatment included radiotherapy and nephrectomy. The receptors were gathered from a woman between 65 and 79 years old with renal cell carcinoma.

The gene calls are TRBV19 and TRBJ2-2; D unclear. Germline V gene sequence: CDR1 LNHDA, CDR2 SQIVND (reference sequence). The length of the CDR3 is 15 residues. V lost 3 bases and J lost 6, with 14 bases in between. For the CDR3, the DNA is TGTGCCAGTAGTATTAGGGCCGAACCCGCCGGGGAGCTGTTTTTT. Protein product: CASSIRAEPAGELFF.

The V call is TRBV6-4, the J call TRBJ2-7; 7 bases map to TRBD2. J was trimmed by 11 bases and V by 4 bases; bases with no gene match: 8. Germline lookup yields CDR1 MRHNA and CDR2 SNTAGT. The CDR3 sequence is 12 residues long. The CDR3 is CASSVGGRGEYF. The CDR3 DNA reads TGTGCCAGCAGTGTTGGCGGGAGAGGCGAGTACTTC.

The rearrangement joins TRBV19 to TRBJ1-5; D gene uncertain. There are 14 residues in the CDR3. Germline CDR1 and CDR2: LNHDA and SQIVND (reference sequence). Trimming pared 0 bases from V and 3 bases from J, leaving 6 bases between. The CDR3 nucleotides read TGTGCCAGTAGTATAGAAGACAACAATCAGCCCCAGCATTTT. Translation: CASSIEDNNQPQHF.

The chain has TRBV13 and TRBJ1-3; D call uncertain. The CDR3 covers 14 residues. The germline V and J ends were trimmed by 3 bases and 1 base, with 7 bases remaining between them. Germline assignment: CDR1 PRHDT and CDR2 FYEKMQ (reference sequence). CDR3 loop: CASSFPLSGNTIYF. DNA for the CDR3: TGTGCCAGCAGCTTTCCCCTATCTGGAAACACCATATATTTT.

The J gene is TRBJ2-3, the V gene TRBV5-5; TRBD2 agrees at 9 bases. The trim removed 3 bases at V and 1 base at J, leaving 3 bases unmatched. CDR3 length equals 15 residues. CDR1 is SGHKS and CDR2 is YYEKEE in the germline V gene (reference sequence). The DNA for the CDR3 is TGTGCCAGCAGCTCCTTAGCGGGGGGCACAGATACGCAGTATTTT. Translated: CASSSLAGGTDTQYF.

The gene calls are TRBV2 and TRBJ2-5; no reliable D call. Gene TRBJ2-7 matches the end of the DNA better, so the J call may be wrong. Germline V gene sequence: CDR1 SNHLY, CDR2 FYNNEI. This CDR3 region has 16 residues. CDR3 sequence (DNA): TGTGCCAGCAGTGATGACGGAGCCAGTTTGAACTACGAGCAGTACTTC. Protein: CASSDDGASLNYEQYF.